This T cell receptor beta chain was observed in a study of beta chain features in type 1 diabetes. Study-level results: All four CD4+ subsets from Type 1 diabetes patients carried moderately but significantly shorter TCRB CDR3s. Compared to healthy donors, patients appeared to have naive, central memory and Treg TCRB repertoires that were more alike.

Notes on this clone: As yet, its antigen is unknown.

Reverse transcribing all isolated RNA meant expressed TCRB transcripts were sequenced. Some clones are missing from TCRdb's copy, which holds only in-frame ones; the method was immunoSEQ multiplex PCR. The sample yields a few hundred thousand clones, approximately 30% seen once. The CDR3 loop spans 14 amino acids. Germline CDR1 reads SQVTM; CDR2 reads ANQGSEA. V was clipped by 5 bases and J by 4 bases, with 15 bases between them. This clonotype was sampled from a man in his late teens or twenties in good health. Sequencing was performed on naive CD4+ T cells from blood. The chain recombines TRBV29-1 with TRBJ2-1, with a possible D match to TRBD1 (6 bases). CDR3 loop: CSVTGQTLYNEQFF. The CDR3, as DNA: TGCAGCGTTACCGGACAGACACTGTACAATGAGCAGTTCTTC.